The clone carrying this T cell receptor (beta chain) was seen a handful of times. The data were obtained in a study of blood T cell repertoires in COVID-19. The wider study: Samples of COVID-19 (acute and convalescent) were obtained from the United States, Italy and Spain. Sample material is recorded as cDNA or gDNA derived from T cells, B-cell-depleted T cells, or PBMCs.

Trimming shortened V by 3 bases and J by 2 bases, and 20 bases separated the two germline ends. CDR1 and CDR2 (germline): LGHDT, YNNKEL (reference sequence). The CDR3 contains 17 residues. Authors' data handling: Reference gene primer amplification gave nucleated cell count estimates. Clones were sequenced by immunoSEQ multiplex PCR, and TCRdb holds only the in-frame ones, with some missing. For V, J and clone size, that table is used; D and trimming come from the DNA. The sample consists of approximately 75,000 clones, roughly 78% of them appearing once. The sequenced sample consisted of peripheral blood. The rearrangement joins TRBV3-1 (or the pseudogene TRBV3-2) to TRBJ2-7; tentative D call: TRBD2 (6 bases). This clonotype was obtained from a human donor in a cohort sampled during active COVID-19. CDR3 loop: CASSHPPWGGITYEQYF. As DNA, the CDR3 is TGTGCCAGCAGCCACCCGCCTTGGGGAGGCATCACCTACGAGCAGTACTTC.